The next 6 T cell receptor beta chains were all read from a single sample in a study of human T cells and chemical hapten exposure. Noted time point: patch test 2, 6 weeks after DPC sensitization. As to treatment: therapeutic diphenylcyclopropenone sensitization with weekly scalp DPC. TCRdb analysed the RACE reads with MiXCR anew, one entry per CDR3 protein. The sample has roughly 380,000 distinct CDR3 sequences, about 6.9% seen once. The input for sequencing was whole blood, taken in connection with sensitization to the hapten diphenylcyclopropenone (DPC). These receptors all come from a woman under 30 with alopecia areata. Some clones in this sample may be carry-over from other donors' samples.

V is TRBV14 and J is TRBJ2-3; D is undetermined. There are 13 residues in the CDR3. Trimming took off 4 bases at V and 11 bases at J, with 16 bases between the two ends. Germline values: CDR1 SGHDN, CDR2 FVKESK. CDR3 nucleotides: TGTGCCAGCAGCCCGTCTGGAGTGAGTGAGCAGTATTTT. Protein: CASSPSGVSEQYF.

The table lists this clonotype with many counts. The J gene is TRBJ2-3, the V gene TRBV4-3; 15 bases align to TRBD2. CDR3 length: 18 amino acids. Trimming cost V 0 bases and J 5 bases; bases outside gene matches: 6. The germline CDR1 and CDR2 sequences are LGHNA and YSLEER. In DNA form, the CDR3 reads TGCGCCAGCAGCCAAGATGGACTAGCGGGGGGGCTGGAAGATACGCAGTATTTT. Translation: CASSQDGLAGGLEDTQYF.

Ten or more counts support this clonotype. The genes are TRBV12-3 or TRBV12-4 and TRBJ2-7; no clear D. This CDR3 is 15 amino acids long. Between the trimmed V and J ends, which lost 3 bases and 2 bases, there was a span of 14 bases. This CDR3 is CASSLSVTSTYEQYF. CDR3 DNA sequence: TGTGCCAGCAGTTTGTCAGTTACCTCCACCTACGAGCAGTACTTC.

The table lists this clonotype with many counts. The chain combines TRBV15 with TRBJ1-2, with D hard to call. Trimming pared 5 bases from V and 8 bases from J, leaving 12 bases between. CDR3 length equals 12 residues. From germline, CDR1 is LNHNV and CDR2 YYDKDF (reference sequence). The CDR3 protein is CATSRPPEGYTF. The DNA of the CDR3 is TGTGCCACCAGCCGGCCGCCTGAGGGCTACACCTTC.

This clonotype has just a few counts. The chain combines TRBV15 with TRBJ1-5, with D maybe TRBD1 (5 bases). The CDR3 consists of 18 residues. Germline CDR1 and CDR2: LNHNV and YYDKDF (reference sequence). Trimming pared 0 bases from V and 0 bases from J, leaving 15 bases between. The CDR3 DNA reads TGTGCCACCAGCAGAGATTTCCTGGGGACCAGTAGCAATCAGCCCCAGCATTTT. This gives the protein CATSRDFLGTSSNQPQHF.

This clonotype appeared many times. The chain links TRBV6-2 or TRBV6-3 to TRBJ2-1; unclear D gene. V lost 2 bases, J lost 8 bases, and 16 bases lay in between. The germline V gene has CDR1 MNHEY and CDR2 SVGEGT. The CDR3 consists of 15 residues. For the CDR3, the DNA is TGTGCCAGCAGTTACGGGGTGATGTGGGGTGATGAGCAGTTCTTC. Protein: CASSYGVMWGDEQFF.